This is a list of T cell receptor beta chains from one sample in a study of T cell repertoires in cytomegalovirus infection. TCRdb itself ran the reads through MiXCR, one entry per CDR3 protein. Among hundreds of thousands of distinct CDR3 sequences listed, about 31% were seen once. For these receptors, no antigen is known. Sequencing used cultured CD8+ T cells from PBMCs, obtained from culture after CMV antigen stimulation. All receptors come from a human donor in good health (CMV status not recorded). Some clones in this sample may be carry-over from other donors' samples. Both conserved end residues are part of each CDR3. D genes are given only for firm matches. Clone size is shown for a subset of rows, as once, few, many or a class of expanded clone.

abundance | j_gene | v_gene | d_gene | CDR3nt | CDR3aa
NA | TRBJ1-2 | TRBV7-9 | NA | TGTGCCAGCAGCTCCGGGGCCAAAGGCTACACCTTC | CASSSGAKGYTF
NA | TRBJ2-2 | TRBV4-1 | NA | TGCGCCAGCAGCCAAGGGAACCGGGATAACGGGGAGCTGTTTTTT | CASSQGNRDNGELFF
NA | TRBJ2-2 | TRBV2 | NA | TGTGCCAGCAGTGAACCCCCCGGGGAGCTGTTTTTT | CASSEPPGELFF
NA | TRBJ1-2 | TRBV4-1 | NA | TGCGCCAGCAGCCAAGATTATGGGGCCAGTGGCTACACCTTC | CASSQDYGASGYTF
once | TRBJ2-3 | TRBV9 | TRBD1 | TGTGCCAGCAAAGAAGGGACAGGGAGGTATGCAGATACGCAGTATTTT | CASKEGTGRYADTQYF
NA | TRBJ2-1 | TRBV9 | TRBD2 | TGTGCCAGCAGTCTTAACGGGGGGGAGCAGTTCTTC | CASSLNGGEQFF
many | TRBJ2-1 | TRBV7-6 | TRBD2 | TGTGCCAGCAGCTTAGCACCCGGACTAGCGAGAAGGAATGAGCAGTTCTTC | CASSLAPGLARRNEQFF
few | TRBJ1-2 | TRBV6-5 | NA | TGTGCCAGCAGTTACTTGGGCTATAACTATGGCTACACCTTC | CASSYLGYNYGYTF
few | TRBJ2-2 | TRBV4-2 | TRBD1 | TGTGCCAGCAGCCAGGCGGACAGGGACACCGGGGAGCTGTTTTTT | CASSQADRDTGELFF
few | TRBJ1-1 | TRBV11-1 | TRBD1 | TGTGCCAGCAGCTTATTCCCTCCGGGACAGGGGAACACTGAAGCTTTCTTT | CASSLFPPGQGNTEAFF
NA | TRBJ2-7 | TRBV27 | NA | TGTGCCAGCAGTTTAATGGCGGCGAGCTCCTACGAGCAGTACTTC | CASSLMAASSYEQYF
NA | TRBJ2-1 | TRBV4-2 | NA | TGTGCCAGCAGCCAACCCGACGCCATAGGGGAGCAGTTCTTC | CASSQPDAIGEQFF
many | TRBJ2-1 | TRBV7-6 | TRBD1 | TGTGCCAGCAGCTTAACAGGGGGCGCGGGGAATGAGCAGTTCTTC | CASSLTGGAGNEQFF
NA | TRBJ2-3 | TRBV4-1 | NA | TGCGCCAGCAGCCAAGTACTTACAGATACGCAGTATTTT | CASSQVLTDTQYF
few | TRBJ2-4 | TRBV6-5 | NA | TGTGCCAGCAGGAGGCTTCGCGGGGAGGTCGTGGCCAAAAACATTCAGTACTTC | CASRRLRGEVVAKNIQYF
NA | TRBJ2-1 | TRBV6-4 | TRBD2 | TGTGCCAGCAGTGAAGCGGGGAGGGGTGAGCAGTTCTTC | CASSEAGRGEQFF